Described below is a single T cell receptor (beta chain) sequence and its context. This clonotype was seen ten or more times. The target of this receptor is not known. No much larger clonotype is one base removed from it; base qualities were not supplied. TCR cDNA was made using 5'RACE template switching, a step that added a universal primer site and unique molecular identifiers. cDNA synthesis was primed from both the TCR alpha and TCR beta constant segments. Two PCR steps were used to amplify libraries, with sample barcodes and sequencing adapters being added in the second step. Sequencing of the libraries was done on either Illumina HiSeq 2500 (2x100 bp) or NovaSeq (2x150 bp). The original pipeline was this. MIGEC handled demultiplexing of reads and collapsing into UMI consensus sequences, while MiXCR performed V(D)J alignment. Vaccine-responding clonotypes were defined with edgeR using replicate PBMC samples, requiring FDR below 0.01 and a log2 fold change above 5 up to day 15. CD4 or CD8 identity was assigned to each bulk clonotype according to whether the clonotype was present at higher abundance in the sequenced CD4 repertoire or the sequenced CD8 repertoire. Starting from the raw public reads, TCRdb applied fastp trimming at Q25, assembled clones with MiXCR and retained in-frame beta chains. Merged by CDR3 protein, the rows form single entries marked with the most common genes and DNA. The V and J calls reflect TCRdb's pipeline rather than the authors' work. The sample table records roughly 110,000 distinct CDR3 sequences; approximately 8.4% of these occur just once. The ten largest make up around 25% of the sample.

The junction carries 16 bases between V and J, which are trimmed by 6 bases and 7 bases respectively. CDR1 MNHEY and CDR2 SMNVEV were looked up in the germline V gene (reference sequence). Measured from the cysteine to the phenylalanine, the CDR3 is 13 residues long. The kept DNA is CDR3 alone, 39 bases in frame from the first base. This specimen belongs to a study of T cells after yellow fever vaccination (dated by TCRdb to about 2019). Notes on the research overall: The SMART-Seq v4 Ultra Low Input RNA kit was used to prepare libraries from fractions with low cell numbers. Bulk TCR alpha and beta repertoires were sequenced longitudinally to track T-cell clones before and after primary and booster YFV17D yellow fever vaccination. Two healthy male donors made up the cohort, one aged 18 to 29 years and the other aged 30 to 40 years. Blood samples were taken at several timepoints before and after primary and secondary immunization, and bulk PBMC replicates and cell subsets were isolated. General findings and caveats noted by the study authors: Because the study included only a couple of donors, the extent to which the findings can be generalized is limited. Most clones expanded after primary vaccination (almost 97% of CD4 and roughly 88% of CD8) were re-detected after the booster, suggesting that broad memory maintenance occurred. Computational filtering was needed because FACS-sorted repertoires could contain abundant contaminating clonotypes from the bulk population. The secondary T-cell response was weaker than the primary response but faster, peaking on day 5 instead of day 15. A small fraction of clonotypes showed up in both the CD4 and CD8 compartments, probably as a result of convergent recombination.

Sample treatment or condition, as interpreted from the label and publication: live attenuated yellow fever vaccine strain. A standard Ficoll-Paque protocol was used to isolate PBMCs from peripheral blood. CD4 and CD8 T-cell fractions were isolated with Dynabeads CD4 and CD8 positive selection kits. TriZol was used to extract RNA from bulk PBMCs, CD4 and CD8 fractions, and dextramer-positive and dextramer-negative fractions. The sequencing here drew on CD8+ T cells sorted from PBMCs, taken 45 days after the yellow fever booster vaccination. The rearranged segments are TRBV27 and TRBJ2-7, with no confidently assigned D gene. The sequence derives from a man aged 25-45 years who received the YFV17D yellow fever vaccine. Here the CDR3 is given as CASSPFLLREQYF. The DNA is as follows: TGTGCCAGCAGCCCTTTCCTCCTTAGGGAGCAGTACTTC.